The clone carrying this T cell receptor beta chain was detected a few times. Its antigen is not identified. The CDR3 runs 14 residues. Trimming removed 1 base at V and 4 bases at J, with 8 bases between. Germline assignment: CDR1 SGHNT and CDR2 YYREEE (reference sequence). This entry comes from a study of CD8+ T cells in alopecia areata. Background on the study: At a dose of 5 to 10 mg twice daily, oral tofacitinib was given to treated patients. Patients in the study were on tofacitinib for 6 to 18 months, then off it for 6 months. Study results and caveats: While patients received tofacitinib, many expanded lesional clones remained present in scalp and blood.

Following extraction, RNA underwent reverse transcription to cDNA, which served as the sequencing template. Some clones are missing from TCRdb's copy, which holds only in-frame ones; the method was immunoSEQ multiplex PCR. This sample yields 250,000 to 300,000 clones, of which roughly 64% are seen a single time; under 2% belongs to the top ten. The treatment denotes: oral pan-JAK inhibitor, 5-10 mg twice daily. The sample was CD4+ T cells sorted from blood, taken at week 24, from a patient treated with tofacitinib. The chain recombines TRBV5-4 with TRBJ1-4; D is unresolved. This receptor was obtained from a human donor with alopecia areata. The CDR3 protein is CASSLYANNEKLFF. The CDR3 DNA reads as TGTGCCAGCAGCTTGTATGCGAATAATGAAAAACTGTTTTTT.